This TCR beta chain was sequenced during a study of Tregs in tolerant kidney transplant recipients. In the study overall: The nonmyeloablative bone marrow transplants came from related graft donors, with transient mixed chimerism.

Whole-study findings and limits: Biological reproducibility was not directly addressed, but technical replication error appeared minimal.

Method: immunoSEQ multiplex PCR; TCRdb's copy keeps in-frame clones and lacks some. The table lists fewer than 100,000 clones, approximately 94% of them singletons. About this clone: The antigen is undetermined.

Unstimulated Tregs (CD4+CD25+CD127-) and CD4+CD25- non-Tregs were sorted from PBMCs. Germline-derived CDR1 and CDR2 are MDHEN and SYDVKM. V was clipped by 3 bases and J by 7 bases; unmatched bases: 8. CDR3 length: 14 residues. The starting material was CD4+ T cells from blood, obtained before the transplant. The receptor was derived from a human donor who received a combined kidney and bone marrow transplant. This chain connects TRBV28 to TRBJ2-7; 8 nucleotides match TRBD1. CDR3: CASSFSQGAYEQYF. The CDR3 DNA is TGTGCCAGCAGTTTTAGCCAGGGGGCTTATGAGCAGTACTTC.